Detailed here is one TCR beta chain. It has no known antigen specificity. No clone much larger than this one lies a single base away; base qualities are absent. From each donor, a single peripheral blood sample of 100 to 150 mL on average was drawn into heparinised tubes. Naive, central memory, regulatory and stem cell-like memory CD4+ T cells were sorted on a BD FACSAria II using a panel including CD45RO, CCR7, CD25, CD127, CD95 and CD27. All sorted populations exceeded 95% purity. PBMCs were isolated right away by Lymphoprep density gradient centrifugation and were stained directly, without culture. Samples were stained and sorted in pairs, with one healthy donor and one patient per experiment, so that batch effects were minimized. This sample was taken from a study of beta chain features in type 1 diabetes (dated by TCRdb to 2016 to 2018). For context, the study as a whole: Mean age, gender distribution, total cell number and subset yield did not differ between patients and healthy donors. Across all samples, some 99 million sorted cells were examined, and cell number per subset correlated strongly with RNA yield. In the study, recently diagnosed type 1 diabetes patients and matched healthy donors were compared on the TCRB repertoires of their sorted circulating CD4+ T cell subsets. Naive and central memory subsets were obtained from all 30 or so donors, but regulatory and stem cell-like memory subsets were isolated from only 8 patients and roughly eight healthy donors. Broader findings and caveats from the paper: A moderate but significant shortening of TCRB CDR3 length was observed in type 1 diabetes patients in all four CD4+ subsets. PCR may preferentially amplify shorter templates, but because patient and control samples were amplified and corrected together, any resulting skew would affect both groups equally. Only small numbers of individuals were included in the HLA sub-analyses, which left unresolved whether HLA type had any influence on TCRB rearrangement. Naive, central memory and regulatory TCRB repertoires appeared to be more alike among patients than among healthy donors. Patients with type 1 diabetes made fewer insertions and deleted more nucleotides at VDJ recombination sites, implying thymic rearrangement abnormalities. Because cDNA was sequenced instead of genomic DNA, activated cells with high expression could be over-represented, although the groups did not differ in activation or CD3 levels.

The entire amount of isolated RNA was reverse transcribed using the High Capacity cDNA Reverse Transcription Kit, so the sequenced TCRB transcripts were expressed ones. Deep immunoSEQ sequencing was performed on naive, central memory and regulatory T cell samples, with an average of roughly 4 million total reads per sample. Sorted cells were lysed in RLT buffer and RNA was extracted with DNase-treated RNeasy Micro or Mini kits, depending on cell number. To prevent cross-contamination, each cell subset was processed individually, whereas patient and healthy donor samples were processed jointly. The immunoSEQ multiplex PCR was used to amplify TCRB sequences from cDNA, yielding 87-bp fragments that span the CDR3 region. Amplicons were sequenced on the Illumina HiSeq platform. On the study's bioinformatics: PCR bias was corrected computationally using synthetic template baselines, and reads within Hamming distance 2 were collapsed, with unmergeable singletons discarded. Reads were aligned against IMGT to assign V, D and J genes, CDR3 length and insertions or deletions at six rearrangement sites. Within each subset, clonotype counts were normalized to sorted cell number, after which true diversity and Gini coefficients were computed with the tcR R package. The overlap coefficient, calculated on TCRB nucleotide sequences, was used to measure repertoire sharing. Not all clones reach the TCRdb copy of this immuneACCESS table, which keeps in-frame sequences only. Checked studies attribute under half of the gap to unresolved V genes and leave the rest unexplained. D and trimming come from the DNA, and the V and J calls and clone size come from that table. This sample comprises about 150,000 clones, 10% to 15% of them detected only once. Less than 1.5% of the sample goes to the ten largest clones.

The TCR originated in a young man with type 1 diabetes. Sequencing used central memory CD4+ T cells from blood.

The nucleotides read TGCGCCAGCAGCCAAGAAGACTCCTCTTACAATGAGCAGTTCTTC. The encoded protein is CASSQEDSSYNEQFF. Recombination linked TRBV4-1 to TRBJ2-1; the D gene remains uncertain. According to the germline V gene, CDR1 reads MGHRA and CDR2 reads YSYEKL. Measured from the cysteine to the phenylalanine, the CDR3 is 15 residues long. Only CDR3 DNA is held: 45 bases, read in frame from base 1. V drops 0 bases and J drops 4 bases, leaving 10 bases in between.